A single TCR beta chain is shown here with its context. CDR3 length: 15 amino acids. After removal of 0 bases from V and 8 bases from J, the junction contained 6 bases not matched to a gene. In germline, CDR1 is LGHNA, CDR2 YSLEER. The data were taken from a study of T cells in Graves' hyperthyroidism and ophthalmopathy. Study-wide background: Initial diagnosis, before any treatment, was when peripheral blood was collected.

TCR beta CDR3 regions were amplified from RNA. With the HTBI primer set, the TCR CDR3 went through a first round of RT-PCR. A single record per CDR3 protein comes from TCRdb applying MiXCR to the multiplex PCR reads. The data contain roughly 290,000 distinct CDR3 sequences, about an eighth of them singletons. This clonotype was sampled from a woman in her twenties or thirties with Graves' hyperthyroidism that later progressed to Graves' ophthalmopathy. The sequenced material came from blood. The rearrangement links TRBV4-3 to TRBJ2-1; 8 bases map to TRBD2. CDR3 coding DNA: TGCGCCAGCAGCCAAGAATGGACTAGCAGCGATGAGCAGTTCTTC. Its protein product is CASSQEWTSSDEQFF.